These 27 T cell receptor beta chains originate from one sample sequenced in a study of naive and memory T cell subsets. Ligated cDNA underwent four rounds of PCR with nested alpha and beta constant region primers and SP2. TCRdb re-analysed the 5' RACE reads in MiXCR, keeping a single row per CDR3 protein. The sample holds about 56,000 distinct CDR3 sequences, about 8.3% seen once. TCR cDNA received a 3' ligated oligonucleotide that carried a UMI. These receptors were obtained from a female donor in good health.

This clonotype has ten or more counts. The chain uses TRBV7-2 and TRBJ1-4; possibly TRBD1 for D (5 bases). The CDR3 loop spans 15 amino acids. With 5 bases removed from V and 8 bases from J, the gap between germline ends came to 18 bases. Germline values: CDR1 SGHTA, CDR2 FQGNSA. The CDR3: CASSRQRGGMEKLFF. The CDR3 DNA is TGTGCCAGCAGCCGCCAACGGGGCGGAATGGAAAAACTGTTTTTT.

Only a few counts were recorded for this clonotype. The chain combines TRBV5-1 with TRBJ2-1; 8 nucleotides align to TRBD1. The CDR3 has 15 residues. Germline assignment: CDR1 SGHRS and CDR2 YFSETQ. Losses at the gene ends were 5 bases for V and 9 bases for J; bases not matched to a gene: 13. The CDR3 sequence: CASSFLDRVYSEQFF. CDR3 in DNA: TGCGCCAGCAGTTTTTTGGACAGGGTATATAGTGAGCAGTTCTTC.

As DNA, the CDR3 is TGTGCCAGCAGCTTAGGGCAGAGCTATAATTCACCCCTCCACTTT. It translates to CASSLGQSYNSPLHF. The V gene is TRBV7-9, the J gene TRBJ1-6; D is undetermined. Germline V gives CDR1 SEHNR, CDR2 FQNEAQ (reference sequence). The CDR3 spans 15 residues. The V gene lost 1 base and the J gene lost 3 bases, with 7 bases spanning the gap.

This clonotype was seen many times. The chain's CDR3 is CASIAGPTFNEQFF. The CDR3 coding sequence is TGTGCCAGCATCGCAGGACCAACCTTTAATGAGCAGTTCTTC. The rearrangement uses TRBV6-1 and TRBJ2-1; no definite D call. V lost 7 bases and J lost 7, with 17 bases in between. Looked up from germline, CDR1 is MNHNS and CDR2 is SASEGT. The CDR3 is 14 residues long.

This clonotype has just a few counts. The genes are TRBV18 and TRBJ2-2; D unresolved. Germline V gives CDR1 KGHSH, CDR2 LQKENI. The CDR3 has 15 residues. Trimming left V 1 base short and J 8 bases short, with 14 bases between. This chain's CDR3 is CASSPLGRSRGELFF. The CDR3 coding sequence is TGTGCCAGCTCACCACTCGGACGGTCCAGGGGGGAGCTGTTTTTT.

This clonotype was observed at least ten times. This chain connects TRBV12-3 or TRBV12-4 to TRBJ1-5, with 7 bases fitting TRBD1. There are 13 residues in the CDR3. The trim removed 6 bases at V and 6 bases at J, leaving 5 bases unmatched. The CDR3 loop reads CASSRGQVQPQHF. The CDR3 nucleotides are TGTGCCAGCAGCCGCGGACAGGTTCAGCCCCAGCATTTT.

This clonotype was recorded a few times. The gene calls are TRBV9 and TRBJ2-5, with a weak D call TRBD2 (6 bases). Germline CDR1 is SGDLS and CDR2 is YYNGEE. This CDR3 is built from 15 residues. V shed 0 bases and J shed 3 bases, with 12 bases lying between them. CDR3 sequence (DNA): TGTGCCAGCAGCGTAGGGGGGACGGGGGAAGAGACCCAGTACTTC. Translated, it gives CASSVGGTGEETQYF.

This clonotype was observed many times. V is TRBV12-3 or TRBV12-4 and J is TRBJ1-4; D gene unclear. V dropped 7 bases and J dropped 5 bases, with 14 bases sitting between them. The CDR3 is made up of 14 amino acids. The CDR3 protein is CASMILRRNEKLFF. For the CDR3, the DNA is TGTGCCAGCATGATCTTACGACGAAATGAAAAACTGTTTTTT.

This clonotype was detected many times. The rearrangement uses TRBV30 and TRBJ1-1; D is ambiguous. This CDR3 comprises 14 residues. The germline CDR1 and CDR2 sequences are GTSNPN and SVGIG (reference sequence). V lost 2 bases and J 1 base, leaving 11 bases between the germline ends. The chain's CDR3 is CAWSPWGTNTEAFF. The DNA of the CDR3 is TGTGCCTGGAGTCCGTGGGGAACGAACACTGAAGCTTTCTTT.

This clonotype was counted only a few times. The gene calls are TRBV5-8 and TRBJ1-1, with a possible D match to TRBD1 (6 bases). Germline V gene data show CDR1 as SGHTS and CDR2 as YDEGEE. This CDR3 contains 15 residues. V was trimmed by 3 bases and J by 3 bases, leaving 15 bases between them. The CDR3 DNA is TGTGCCAGCAGCTCACCAAAACAGGGACACACTGAAGCTTTCTTT. Its protein product is CASSSPKQGHTEAFF.

This clonotype was counted at least ten times. The V call is TRBV5-1, the J call TRBJ1-1, with a weak D call TRBD1 (6 bases). The CDR3 runs 14 residues. Between the trimmed V and J ends, which lost 2 bases and 3 bases, there was a span of 11 bases. The germline V gene has CDR1 SGHRS and CDR2 YFSETQ. The CDR3: CASSLTGFDTEAFF. The CDR3 DNA follows: TGCGCCAGCAGCTTAACAGGGTTCGACACTGAAGCTTTCTTT.

The rearrangement links TRBV7-3 to TRBJ2-3, with D perhaps TRBD1 (5 bases). This CDR3 is built from 15 residues. Germline V gene data show CDR1 as SGHTA and CDR2 as FQGTGA. V was pared by 1 base and J by 4 bases, with 12 bases between. CDR3 residues: CASSLNPQGADTQYF. The CDR3 nucleotides are TGTGCCAGCAGCTTAAACCCGCAGGGTGCAGATACGCAGTATTTT.

This clonotype occurred many times. The chain recombines TRBV7-2 with TRBJ2-1, with a weak D call TRBD2 (5 bases). The CDR3 has 13 amino acids. The V end lost 10 bases, the J end lost 5 bases, and 15 bases lay between the germline ends. In germline, CDR1 is SGHTA, CDR2 FQGNSA. The chain's CDR3 is CAIGERAHNEQFF. As DNA, the CDR3 is TGTGCCATCGGGGAGAGGGCTCACAATGAGCAGTTCTTC.

Ten or more counts support this clonotype. The chain uses TRBV20-1 and TRBJ2-7; D perhaps matches TRBD2 (5 bases). CDR3 length equals 16 residues. V dropped 0 bases and J dropped 7 bases, with 22 bases sitting between them. Germline loops: CDR1 DFQATT, CDR2 SNEGSKA (reference sequence). The CDR3 bases are TGCAGTGCTAGAGAAGTGCCCAGGAGGAGTTTGGGGGAGCAGTACTTC. Translation gives CSAREVPRRSLGEQYF.

There are many counts of this clonotype. The chain carries TRBV18 and TRBJ1-2; D might be TRBD1 (6 bases). Trimming pared 1 base from V and 3 bases from J, leaving 12 bases between. The CDR3 contains 15 residues. The germline CDR1 and CDR2 sequences are KGHSH and LQKENI. CDR3 in amino acids: CASSPRGQNHYGYTF. CDR3 sequence (DNA): TGTGCCAGCTCACCACGGGGACAAAACCACTATGGCTACACCTTC.

This clonotype was recorded a few times. J is TRBJ1-1 and V is TRBV29-1; maybe TRBD1 (5 bases). V was trimmed by 7 bases and J by 2 bases, leaving 11 bases between them. This CDR3 spans 12 amino acids. Germline V CDR1 and CDR2: SQVTM, ANQGSEA. CDR3 protein: CSARAGNTEAFF. The CDR3 region has the DNA TGCAGCGCCAGGGCGGGAAACACTGAAGCTTTCTTT.

This clonotype was observed a few times. As DNA, the CDR3 is TGTGCCAGCAGTTTATCCCGACTAGCGGGGATGGAGCAGTACTTC. This gives the protein CASSLSRLAGMEQYF. This chain uses TRBV28 with TRBJ2-7, with TRBD2 identical over 11 bases. The J segment lost 7 bases and the V segment lost 1 base, leaving 6 bases of the junction unmatched. Per germline, CDR1 MDHEN and CDR2 SYDVKM. This CDR3 has 15 residues.

This clonotype was seen a few times. The genes are TRBV20-1 and TRBJ1-2, with 7 bases aligning to TRBD1. Germline V gene lookup returns CDR1 DFQATT and CDR2 SNEGSKA (reference sequence). The CDR3 is 13 residues long. Losses at the gene ends were 2 bases for V and 3 bases for J; bases not matched to a gene: 3. As DNA, the CDR3 is TGCAGTGCTAGAACAGGGGCAGACTATGGCTACACCTTC. Amino acids: CSARTGADYGYTF.

This clonotype was observed a few times. The chain carries TRBV15 and TRBJ2-3; D is unclear. V was cut by 2 bases and J by 6 bases, with 6 bases left in between. This CDR3 has 12 residues. Germline V gene lookup returns CDR1 LNHNV and CDR2 YYDKDF (reference sequence). The CDR3 reads CATSRPRDTQYF. In DNA, the CDR3 is TGTGCCACCAGCAGACCTAGGGATACGCAGTATTTT. Based on the CDR3 plus reference TRBV15 and TRBJ2-3, the full variable domain is DAMVIQNPRYQVTQFGKPVTLSCSQTLNHNVMYWYQQKSSQAPKLLFHYYDKDFNNEADTPDNFQSRRPNTSFCFLDIRSPGLGDTAMYLCATSRPRDTQYFGPGTRLTVL.

This clonotype has more than one count but fewer than ten. The V and J genes are TRBV4-3 and TRBJ1-2; no definite D call. The germline V gene encodes CDR1 LGHNA and CDR2 YSLEER. The germline V and J ends were trimmed by 3 bases and 2 bases, with 16 bases remaining between them. This CDR3 has 16 amino acids. CDR3 DNA sequence: TGCGCCAGCAGCCACTTCCGGACCGTCCGGAACTATGGCTACACCTTC. This encodes CASSHFRTVRNYGYTF.

The chain links TRBV29-1 to TRBJ1-1, with 7 bases fitting TRBD1. The CDR3 is made up of 14 amino acids. The V gene's germline CDR1 is SQVTM and CDR2 ANQGSEA. J lost 5 bases, V lost 4 bases, and 10 bases had no gene match. DNA of the CDR3: TGCAGCGTTGGGAGAACAGGGGCGGGGACTGAAGCTTTCTTT. Residues: CSVGRTGAGTEAFF.

This clonotype has ten or more counts. The chain couples TRBV12-3 or TRBV12-4 to TRBJ1-3; weak D call: TRBD1 (5 bases). Trimming pared 3 bases from V and 3 bases from J, leaving 12 bases between. There are 15 residues in the CDR3. The CDR3 bases are TGTGCCAGCAGTTTCGACAGTTCGGTTGGAAACACCATATATTTT. This codes for CASSFDSSVGNTIYF.

This clonotype has at least ten counts. The rearrangement joins TRBV14 to TRBJ2-3; the match to TRBD1 covers 7 bases. Trimming at V came to 4 bases and at J to 2 bases, leaving 9 bases not matched to a gene. Per the germline V gene, CDR1 is SGHDN and CDR2 is FVKESK. This CDR3 has 16 amino acids. CDR3 protein: CASSRGQGVNTDTQYF. The CDR3 DNA reads TGTGCCAGCAGCCGAGGCCAGGGGGTAAACACAGATACGCAGTATTTT.

This clonotype was counted many times. The chain employs TRBV7-8 and TRBJ1-4, with D perhaps TRBD1 (5 bases). V was shortened by 5 bases and J by 6 bases, with 22 bases between the two germline ends. The germline CDR1 and CDR2 sequences are SGHVS and FQNEAQ. This CDR3 has 17 amino acids. The DNA for the CDR3 is TGTGCCAGCAGCCCCTTGGCAGGGCGGATTAATTATGAAAAACTGTTTTTT. This sequence encodes CASSPLAGRINYEKLFF.

This clonotype was picked up a small number of times. This rearrangement joins TRBV5-1 to TRBJ1-6, with TRBD1 matching 7 bases. Germline V gene lookup returns CDR1 SGHRS and CDR2 YFSETQ. Losses at the gene ends were 4 bases for V and 4 bases for J; bases not matched to a gene: 5. This CDR3 has 15 residues. As DNA, the CDR3 is TGCGCCAGCAGCAGCGGGACAGCTTATAATTCACCCCTCCACTTT. This encodes CASSSGTAYNSPLHF.

This clonotype was counted ten times or more. The J gene is TRBJ1-1, the V gene TRBV6-2 or TRBV6-3, with D unclear. Germline loops: CDR1 MNHEY, CDR2 SVGEGT. V dropped 8 bases and J dropped 0 bases, with 16 bases sitting between them. There are 15 residues in the CDR3. CDR3 amino acids: CASGPANAMNTEAFF. The CDR3 nucleotides read TGTGCCAGCGGACCAGCCAACGCCATGAACACTGAAGCTTTCTTT.

In its sample, this clonotype was seen many times. One end of the junction does not line up with germline, which may come from a read error. The chain uses TRBV20-1 and TRBJ2-7; D call uncertain. Per germline, CDR1 DFQATT and CDR2 SNEGSKA (reference sequence). This CDR3 region has 14 residues. CDR3 sequence (DNA): TGCAGCGCTAGAGAGGCAGACGCACCCTACGAGCAGTACTTC. Its protein product is CSAREADAPYEQYF.